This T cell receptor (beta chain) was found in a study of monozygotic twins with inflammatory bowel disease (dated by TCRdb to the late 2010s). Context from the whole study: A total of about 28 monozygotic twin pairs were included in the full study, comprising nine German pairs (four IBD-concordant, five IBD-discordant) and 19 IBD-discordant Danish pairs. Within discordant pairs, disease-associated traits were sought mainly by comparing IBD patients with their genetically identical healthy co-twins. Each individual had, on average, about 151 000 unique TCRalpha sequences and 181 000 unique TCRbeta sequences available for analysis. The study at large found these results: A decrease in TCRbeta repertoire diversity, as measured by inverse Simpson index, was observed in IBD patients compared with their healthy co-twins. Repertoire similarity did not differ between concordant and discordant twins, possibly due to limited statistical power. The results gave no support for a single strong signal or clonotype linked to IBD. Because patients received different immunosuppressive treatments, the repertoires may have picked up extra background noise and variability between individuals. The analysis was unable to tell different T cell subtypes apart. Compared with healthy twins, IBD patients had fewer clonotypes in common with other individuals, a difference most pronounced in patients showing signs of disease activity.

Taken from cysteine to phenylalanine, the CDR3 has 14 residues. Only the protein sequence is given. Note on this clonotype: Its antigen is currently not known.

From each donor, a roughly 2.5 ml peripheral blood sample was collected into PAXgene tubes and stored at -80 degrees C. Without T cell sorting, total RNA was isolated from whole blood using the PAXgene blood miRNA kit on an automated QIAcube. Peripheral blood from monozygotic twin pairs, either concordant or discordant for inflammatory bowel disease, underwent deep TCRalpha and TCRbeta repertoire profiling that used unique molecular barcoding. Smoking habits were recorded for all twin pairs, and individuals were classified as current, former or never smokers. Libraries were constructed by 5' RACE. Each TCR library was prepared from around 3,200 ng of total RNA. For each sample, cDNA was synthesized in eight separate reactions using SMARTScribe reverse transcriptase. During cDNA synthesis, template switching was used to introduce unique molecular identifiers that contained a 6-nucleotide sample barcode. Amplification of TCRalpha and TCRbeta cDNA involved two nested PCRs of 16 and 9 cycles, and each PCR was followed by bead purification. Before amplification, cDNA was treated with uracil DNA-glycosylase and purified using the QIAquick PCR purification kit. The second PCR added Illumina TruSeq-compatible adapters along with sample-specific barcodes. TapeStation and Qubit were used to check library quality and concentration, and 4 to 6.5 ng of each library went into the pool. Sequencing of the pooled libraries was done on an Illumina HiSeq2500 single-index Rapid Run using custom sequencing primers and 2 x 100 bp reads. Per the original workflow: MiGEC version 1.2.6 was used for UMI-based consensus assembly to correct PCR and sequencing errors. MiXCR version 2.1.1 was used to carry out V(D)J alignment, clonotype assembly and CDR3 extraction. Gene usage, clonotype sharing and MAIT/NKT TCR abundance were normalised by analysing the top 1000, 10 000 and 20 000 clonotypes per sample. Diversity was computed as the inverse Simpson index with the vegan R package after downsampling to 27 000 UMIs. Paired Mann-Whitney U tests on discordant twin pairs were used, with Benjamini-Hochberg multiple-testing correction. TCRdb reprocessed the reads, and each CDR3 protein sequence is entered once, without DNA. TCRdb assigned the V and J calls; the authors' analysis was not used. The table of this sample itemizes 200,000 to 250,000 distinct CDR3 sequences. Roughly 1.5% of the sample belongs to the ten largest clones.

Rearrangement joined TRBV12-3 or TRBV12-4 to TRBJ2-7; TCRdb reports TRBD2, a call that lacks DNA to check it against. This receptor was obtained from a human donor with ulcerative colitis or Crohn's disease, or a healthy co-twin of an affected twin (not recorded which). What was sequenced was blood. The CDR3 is CASTRGASGGEQYF.